This entry concerns a single T cell receptor (beta chain). Germline values: CDR1 ENHRY, CDR2 SYGVKD. The J segment lost 6 bases and the V segment lost 6 bases, leaving 9 bases of the junction unmatched. CDR3 length: 14 amino acids. Generated by immunoSEQ multiplex PCR, the TCRdb table keeps only in-frame clones and is missing some. This table holds 65,000 to 80,000 clones, around 80% found once. These data originate in a study of blood T cell repertoires in COVID-19. Material: peripheral blood. The TCR comes from a human donor in a cohort sampled during active COVID-19. The chain uses TRBV10-3 and TRBJ1-2; 8 bases agree with TRBD1. As DNA, the CDR3 is TGTGCCATCAGGCAGGGGGCGCAAATCCATGGCTACACCTTC. Translated: CAIRQGAQIHGYTF.